A selection of T cell receptor beta chains follows, all from one sample in a study of response to subunit inactivated influenza vaccine. TCRdb redid the calling of the RT-PCR reads with MiXCR, one entry per CDR3 protein. This repertoire shows some 800,000 distinct CDR3 sequences, about 20% found once; its top ten account for roughly 10%. The sequences come from PBMCs from blood, collected roughly 5 days after vaccination. The receptor source for this set is a man aged 45-60 years who received an inactivated influenza vaccine. The CDR3 runs from the conserved cysteine through the conserved F or W. D genes are given only for firm matches. A row's size may be missing; if present it is once, few, many or a size class.

J: TRBJ2-5
V: TRBV5-1
size: NA
D: TRBD2
length: 15
DNA: TGCGCCAGCAGCTTGGCAGCGGGAGGGAAAGAGACCCAGTACTTC
CDR3: CASSLAAGGKETQYF

J: TRBJ1-2
V: TRBV10-2
size: few
D: NA
length: 13
DNA: TGCGCCAGCAGTGAGTCAGGGGTGTATGGCTACACCTTC
CDR3: CASSESGVYGYTF

J: TRBJ1-2
V: TRBV5-5
size: NA
D: NA
length: 14
DNA: TGTGCCATGGGCCCCGGGCCAGGCAACTATGGCTACACCTTC
CDR3: CAMGPGPGNYGYTF

J: TRBJ2-3
V: TRBV6-2/TRBV6-3
size: few
D: NA
length: 18
DNA: TGTGCCAGCAGTTACGGTCAAGAGAACCTAGAAAACACAGATACGCAGTATTTT
CDR3: CASSYGQENLENTDTQYF

J: TRBJ1-1
V: TRBV4-3
size: NA
D: NA
length: 14
DNA: TGCGCCAGCAGCCAAGATAGAGGCCTCACTGAAGCTTTCTTT
CDR3: CASSQDRGLTEAFF

J: TRBJ2-3
V: TRBV27
size: few
D: TRBD1
length: 16
DNA: TGTGCCAGCAGTCCACTGGACAGGGTGGTGGAGGATACGCAGTATTTT
CDR3: CASSPLDRVVEDTQYF

J: TRBJ2-2
V: TRBV7-2
size: NA
D: NA
length: 15
DNA: TGTGCCAGCAGCCAACAGGGGAGGGTCACCGGGGAGCTGTTTTTT
CDR3: CASSQQGRVTGELFF

J: TRBJ2-1
V: TRBV6-2/TRBV6-3
size: many
D: TRBD1
length: 18
DNA: TGTGCCAGCAGTTTCCAACAGGGGGCATCTCGAACATACGGTGAGCAGTTCTTC
CDR3: CASSFQQGASRTYGEQFF

J: TRBJ1-4
V: TRBV10-2
size: few
D: NA
length: 14
DNA: TGCGCCAGCGGAAGGGGTGCAACTAATGAAAAACTGTTTTTT
CDR3: CASGRGATNEKLFF

J: TRBJ1-5
V: TRBV20-1
size: NA
D: NA
length: 15
DNA: TGCAGTGCTAGTGAAGCCGGGATGAAGACTCAGCCCCAGCATTTT
CDR3: CSASEAGMKTQPQHF

J: TRBJ2-1
V: TRBV12-3/TRBV12-4
size: NA
D: NA
length: 14
DNA: TGTGCCAGCAGTCCCCAGGGGAGATATAATGAGCAGTTCTTC
CDR3: CASSPQGRYNEQFF

J: TRBJ2-7
V: TRBV20-1
size: NA
D: TRBD1
length: 13
DNA: TGCAGTGCTAGGGGACAGAAGAACTACGAGCAGTACTTC
CDR3: CSARGQKNYEQYF

J: TRBJ2-1
V: TRBV12-3/TRBV12-4
size: NA
D: NA
length: 15
DNA: TGTGCCAGCAGTTTTCGGGGAAGCTCCTACAATGAGCAGTTCTTC
CDR3: CASSFRGSSYNEQFF

J: TRBJ2-1
V: TRBV24-1
size: few
D: TRBD1
length: 15
DNA: TGTGCCACCGGTGGCCCCGGGACAGGGATCGATGAGCAGTTCTTC
CDR3: CATGGPGTGIDEQFF

J: TRBJ2-2
V: TRBV7-9
size: NA
D: NA
length: 15
DNA: TGTGCCAGCAGCTTAGGGCAGGTCGTCGACGGGGAGCTGTTTTTT
CDR3: CASSLGQVVDGELFF

J: TRBJ2-7
V: TRBV15
size: once
D: NA
length: 16
DNA: TGTGCCACCGCCAACAGAGCGAGGGTCCCCCCCTACGAGCAGTACTTC
CDR3: CATANRARVPPYEQYF

J: TRBJ1-2
V: TRBV19
size: NA
D: TRBD1
length: 13
DNA: TGTGCCAGTTCGGAAAGGGACAGGGGCGGCTACACCTTC
CDR3: CASSERDRGGYTF

J: TRBJ2-1
V: TRBV11-2
size: NA
D: TRBD2
length: 18
DNA: TGTGCCAGCAGCTCAAAGGAAGGACTAGCGGGTCCCTACAATGAGCAGTTCTTC
CDR3: CASSSKEGLAGPYNEQFF

J: TRBJ2-1
V: TRBV20-1
size: NA
D: TRBD1
length: 16
DNA: TGCAGTGCAAGAGGGACAGGCCATAGATCGTACAATGAGCAGTTCTTC
CDR3: CSARGTGHRSYNEQFF

J: TRBJ2-4
V: TRBV7-9
size: NA
D: TRBD2
length: 17
DNA: TGTGCCAGCAGCTTAGTTACTAGCGACACAGCCAAAAACATTCAGTACTTC
CDR3: CASSLVTSDTAKNIQYF

J: TRBJ2-7
V: TRBV5-1
size: few
D: TRBD1
length: 15
DNA: TGCGCCAGCAGCTTGGAAGACAGGGGGAGTGACGAGCAGTACTTC
CDR3: CASSLEDRGSDEQYF

J: TRBJ2-7
V: TRBV27
size: NA
D: NA
length: 15
DNA: TGTGCCAGCAGTCCCACCGGAAACCAGCACCACGAGCAGTACTTC
CDR3: CASSPTGNQHHEQYF

J: TRBJ2-5
V: TRBV29-1
size: NA
D: TRBD1
length: 13
DNA: TGCAGCGTGGCAACAGGGGGCGGACAGACCCAGTACTTC
CDR3: CSVATGGGQTQYF